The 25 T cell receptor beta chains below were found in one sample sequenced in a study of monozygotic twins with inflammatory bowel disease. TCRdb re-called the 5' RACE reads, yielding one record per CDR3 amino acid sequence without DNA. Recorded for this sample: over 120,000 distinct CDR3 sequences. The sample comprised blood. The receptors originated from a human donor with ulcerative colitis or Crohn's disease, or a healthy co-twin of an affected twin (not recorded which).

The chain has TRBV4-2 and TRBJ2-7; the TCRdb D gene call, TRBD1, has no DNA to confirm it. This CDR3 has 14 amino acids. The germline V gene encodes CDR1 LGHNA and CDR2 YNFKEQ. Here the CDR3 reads CASSQPGQAYEQYF.

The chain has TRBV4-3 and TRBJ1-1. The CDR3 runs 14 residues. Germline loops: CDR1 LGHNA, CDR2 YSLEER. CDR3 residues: CASSQDRWNTEAFF.

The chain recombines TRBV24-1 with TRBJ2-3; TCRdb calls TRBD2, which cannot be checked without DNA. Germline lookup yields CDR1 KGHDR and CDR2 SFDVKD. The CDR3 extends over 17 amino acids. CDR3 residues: CATSDFPSGIYTDTQYF.

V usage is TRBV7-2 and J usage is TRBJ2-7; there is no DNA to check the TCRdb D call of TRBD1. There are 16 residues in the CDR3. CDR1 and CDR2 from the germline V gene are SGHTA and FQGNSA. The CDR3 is CASSPDRGRKSYEQYF.

CDR3 loop: CASSSPPHTEAFF. The chain links TRBV27 to TRBJ1-1; TCRdb returns TRBD1, unconfirmable since there is no DNA. The CDR3 is made up of 13 amino acids. The germline gives CDR1 MNHEY, CDR2 SMNVEV (reference sequence).

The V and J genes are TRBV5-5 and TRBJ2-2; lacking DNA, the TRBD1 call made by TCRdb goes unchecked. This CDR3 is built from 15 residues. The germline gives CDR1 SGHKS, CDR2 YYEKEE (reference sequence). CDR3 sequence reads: CASSLGTGRTGELFF. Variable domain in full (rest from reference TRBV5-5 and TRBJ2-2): DAGVTQSPTHLIKTRGQQVTLRCSPISGHKSVSWYQQVLGQGPQFIFQYYEKEERGRGNFPDRFSARQFPNYSSELNVNALLLGDSALYLCASSLGTGRTGELFFGEGSRLTVL.

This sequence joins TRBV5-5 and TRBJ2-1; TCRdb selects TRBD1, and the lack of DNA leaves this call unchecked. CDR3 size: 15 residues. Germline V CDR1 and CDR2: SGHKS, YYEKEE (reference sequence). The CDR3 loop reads CASSLGYRLGDEQFF.

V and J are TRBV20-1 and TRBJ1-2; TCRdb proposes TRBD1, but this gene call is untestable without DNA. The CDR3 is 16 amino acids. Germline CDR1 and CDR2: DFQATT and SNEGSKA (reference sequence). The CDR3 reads CSAWGIRDISNYGYTF.

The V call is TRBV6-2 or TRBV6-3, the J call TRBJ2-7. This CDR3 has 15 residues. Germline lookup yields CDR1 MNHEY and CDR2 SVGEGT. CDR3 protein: CASSYGMVSKYEQYF.

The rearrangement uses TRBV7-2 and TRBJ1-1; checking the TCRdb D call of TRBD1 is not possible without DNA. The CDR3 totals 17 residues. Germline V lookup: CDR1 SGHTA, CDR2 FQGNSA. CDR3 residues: CASSPRGGGGMYTEAFF.

The chain's CDR3 is CASSRDPGGNQPQHF. The chain uses TRBV5-1 and TRBJ1-5; TCRdb indicates TRBD1, and absent DNA this call remains unverified. Germline-derived CDR1 and CDR2 are SGHRS and YFSETQ. The CDR3 consists of 15 residues.

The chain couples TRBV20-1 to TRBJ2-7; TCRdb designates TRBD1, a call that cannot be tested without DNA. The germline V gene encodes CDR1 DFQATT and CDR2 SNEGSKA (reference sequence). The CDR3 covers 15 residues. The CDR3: CSAETPLGGSYEQYF.

The CDR3 sequence is CASSQGHTAGGTEAFF. The chain employs TRBV4-1 and TRBJ1-1; lacking DNA, the TRBD1 call made by TCRdb goes unchecked. Germline assignment: CDR1 MGHRA and CDR2 YSYEKL. This CDR3 has 16 amino acids.

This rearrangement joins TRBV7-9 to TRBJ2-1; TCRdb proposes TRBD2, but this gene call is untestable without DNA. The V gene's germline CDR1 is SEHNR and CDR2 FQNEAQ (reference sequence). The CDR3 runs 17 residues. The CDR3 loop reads CASVLEPRLAGGIEQFF.

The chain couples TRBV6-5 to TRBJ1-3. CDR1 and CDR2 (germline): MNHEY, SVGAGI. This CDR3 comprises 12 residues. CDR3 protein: CASSYGGNTIYF.

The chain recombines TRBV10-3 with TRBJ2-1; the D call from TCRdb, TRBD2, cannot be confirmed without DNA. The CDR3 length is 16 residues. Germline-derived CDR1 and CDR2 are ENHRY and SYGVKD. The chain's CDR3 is CAISNPGTSGNNEQFF.

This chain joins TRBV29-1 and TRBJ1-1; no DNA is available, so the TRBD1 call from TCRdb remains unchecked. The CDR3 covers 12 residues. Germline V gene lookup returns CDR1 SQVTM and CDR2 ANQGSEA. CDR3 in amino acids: CSSTGKDTEAFF.

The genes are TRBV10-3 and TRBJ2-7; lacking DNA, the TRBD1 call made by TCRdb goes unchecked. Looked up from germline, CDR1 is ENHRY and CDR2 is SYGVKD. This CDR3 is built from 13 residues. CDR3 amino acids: CAIRDRGAYEQYF.

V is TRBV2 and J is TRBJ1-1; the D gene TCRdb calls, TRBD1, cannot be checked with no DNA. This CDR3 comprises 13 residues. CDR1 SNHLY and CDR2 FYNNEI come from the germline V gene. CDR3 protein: CASSEDTNTEAFF.

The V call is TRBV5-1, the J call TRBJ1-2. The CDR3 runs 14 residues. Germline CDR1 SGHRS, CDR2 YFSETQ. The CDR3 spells CASSLGTINYGYTF.

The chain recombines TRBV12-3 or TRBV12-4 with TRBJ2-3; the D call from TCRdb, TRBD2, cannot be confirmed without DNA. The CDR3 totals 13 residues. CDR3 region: CATLAGISDTQNF.

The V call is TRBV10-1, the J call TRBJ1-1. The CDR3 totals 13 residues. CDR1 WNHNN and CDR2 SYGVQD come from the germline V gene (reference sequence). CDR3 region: CASIWGTNTEAFF.

The CDR3 reads CASSLGLAGAVEQFF. The chain employs TRBV7-2 and TRBJ2-1; there is no DNA to check the TCRdb D call of TRBD2. CDR1 SGHTA and CDR2 FQGNSA come from the germline V gene. This CDR3 has 15 amino acids.

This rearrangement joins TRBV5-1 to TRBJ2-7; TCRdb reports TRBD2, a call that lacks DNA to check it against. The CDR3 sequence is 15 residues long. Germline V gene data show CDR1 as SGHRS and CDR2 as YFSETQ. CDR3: CASSWELAGDYEQYF.

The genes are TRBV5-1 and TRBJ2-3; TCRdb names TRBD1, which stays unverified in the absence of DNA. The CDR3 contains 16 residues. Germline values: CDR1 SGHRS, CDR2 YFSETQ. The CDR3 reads CASSLTGEVYADTQYF.